Below, one TCR beta chain is given with its context. Ten or more counts support this clonotype. Its binding antigen is unknown. No much larger clone exists at a distance of one base, and base qualities are not known. Blood bank volunteers in Maryland, USA served as the healthy controls. For sorted-subset TCR libraries, 850,000 to 1,000,000 sorted CD4+ or CD8+ T cells were used. PBMCs were separated from peripheral blood using Ficoll-Hypaque density gradient centrifugation and then cryopreserved in liquid nitrogen. The study also sequenced paired sorted CD4+ and CD8+ subsets from healthy controls, HAM/TSP patients and MS patients. These data belong to a study of neurological immune-mediated disorders (dated 2019 in TCRdb). As for the study more broadly: Using UMI-based sequencing, the study compared peripheral blood TCR-beta repertoires from patients with HTLV-I-associated myelopathy (HAM/TSP), patients with multiple sclerosis, and healthy controls. The 90 to 120 TCR-beta libraries covered PBMC samples along with longitudinal samples, technical triplicates, and paired sorted CD4+ and CD8+ T-cell subsets. The cohort included some 66 subjects: roughly 14 with HAM/TSP, approximately 35 with multiple sclerosis, and approximately 20 healthy controls. Overall study results and their limits: TCR clonal expansion was highest in HAM/TSP patients and lowest in MS patients, with MS patients falling below even healthy controls. No identical CDR3 amino acid sequences were found to be shared among expanded clones across subjects, suggesting that TCR-beta repertoires were private in all groups.

cDNA was synthesized by template-switch 5'RACE using a primer carrying a 10-nucleotide random unique molecular identifier by which each TCR transcript was tagged. Every sequencing run covered 15-18 subjects and yielded more than 180 million TCR-beta sequences. The RNeasy kit was used to extract total RNA. Using the KAPA Real-time Library Amplification kit, TCR-beta VDJ regions were amplified with primers for the TCR constant region and the 5'RACE anchor. A first PCR added sample indexes and Illumina adaptors, and a second PCR then raised library yield. The roughly 650 bp TCR product was size-selected on a 2% E-gel SizeSelection system after Ampure bead purification. Library quality was checked on a Bioanalyzer, concentration was measured with Qubit, and libraries were quantified with the Kapa Library Quantification kit before pooling. Libraries were sequenced paired-end 2 x 150 bp on an Illumina HiSeq 2500. To increase sequence diversity, roughly 24-30% phiX was spiked into each library pool. The source study handled its data this way. The UMI-based MiGEC pipeline processed quality-filtered reads and removed over 90% of raw TCR sequences during error correction. IMGT germline references were used for alignment of VDJ genes, and clonotypes were defined by a unique CDR3 amino acid sequence together with V-J genes. Clonal expansion, Shannon diversity and CDR3 relatedness were evaluated with VDJtools (CalcPairwiseDistances, ClusterSamples), while phylogenetic trees were built in CLCbio workbench. A clone was classed as expanded if it had 8 or more unique UMIs, a cutoff based on coefficient-of-variation modelling across technical triplicates. TCRdb cleaned the public reads at Q25 with fastp, built clones with MiXCR and kept in-frame beta chains. When rows share a CDR3 protein, they turn into one entry using the most common DNA and genes. The V and J calls reflect TCRdb's pipeline rather than the authors' work. For this sample the table gives about 17,000 distinct CDR3 sequences, of which 3% to 4.5% were detected only once. The leading ten clones occupy 20% of the sample.

This TCR derives from a woman between 35 and 50 years old in good health. The sequenced material came from CD8+ T cells from blood.

The CDR3 in this case is CASSTETGAWGYGYTF. The nucleotides are TGTGCCAGCAGCACCGAGACAGGGGCTTGGGGATATGGCTACACCTTC. This chain is built from TRBV7-9 and TRBJ1-2; 8 of the junction bases match TRBD1. CDR3 length: 16 amino acids, cysteine to phenylalanine. Kept here is only the CDR3 DNA, which spans 48 bases and is read in frame from base 1. Via the germline V gene (reference sequence), CDR1 is SEHNR and CDR2 FQNEAQ. Germline trimming amounts to 5 bases on V and 5 bases on J, with 13 as the count of junction bases outside the gene matches.